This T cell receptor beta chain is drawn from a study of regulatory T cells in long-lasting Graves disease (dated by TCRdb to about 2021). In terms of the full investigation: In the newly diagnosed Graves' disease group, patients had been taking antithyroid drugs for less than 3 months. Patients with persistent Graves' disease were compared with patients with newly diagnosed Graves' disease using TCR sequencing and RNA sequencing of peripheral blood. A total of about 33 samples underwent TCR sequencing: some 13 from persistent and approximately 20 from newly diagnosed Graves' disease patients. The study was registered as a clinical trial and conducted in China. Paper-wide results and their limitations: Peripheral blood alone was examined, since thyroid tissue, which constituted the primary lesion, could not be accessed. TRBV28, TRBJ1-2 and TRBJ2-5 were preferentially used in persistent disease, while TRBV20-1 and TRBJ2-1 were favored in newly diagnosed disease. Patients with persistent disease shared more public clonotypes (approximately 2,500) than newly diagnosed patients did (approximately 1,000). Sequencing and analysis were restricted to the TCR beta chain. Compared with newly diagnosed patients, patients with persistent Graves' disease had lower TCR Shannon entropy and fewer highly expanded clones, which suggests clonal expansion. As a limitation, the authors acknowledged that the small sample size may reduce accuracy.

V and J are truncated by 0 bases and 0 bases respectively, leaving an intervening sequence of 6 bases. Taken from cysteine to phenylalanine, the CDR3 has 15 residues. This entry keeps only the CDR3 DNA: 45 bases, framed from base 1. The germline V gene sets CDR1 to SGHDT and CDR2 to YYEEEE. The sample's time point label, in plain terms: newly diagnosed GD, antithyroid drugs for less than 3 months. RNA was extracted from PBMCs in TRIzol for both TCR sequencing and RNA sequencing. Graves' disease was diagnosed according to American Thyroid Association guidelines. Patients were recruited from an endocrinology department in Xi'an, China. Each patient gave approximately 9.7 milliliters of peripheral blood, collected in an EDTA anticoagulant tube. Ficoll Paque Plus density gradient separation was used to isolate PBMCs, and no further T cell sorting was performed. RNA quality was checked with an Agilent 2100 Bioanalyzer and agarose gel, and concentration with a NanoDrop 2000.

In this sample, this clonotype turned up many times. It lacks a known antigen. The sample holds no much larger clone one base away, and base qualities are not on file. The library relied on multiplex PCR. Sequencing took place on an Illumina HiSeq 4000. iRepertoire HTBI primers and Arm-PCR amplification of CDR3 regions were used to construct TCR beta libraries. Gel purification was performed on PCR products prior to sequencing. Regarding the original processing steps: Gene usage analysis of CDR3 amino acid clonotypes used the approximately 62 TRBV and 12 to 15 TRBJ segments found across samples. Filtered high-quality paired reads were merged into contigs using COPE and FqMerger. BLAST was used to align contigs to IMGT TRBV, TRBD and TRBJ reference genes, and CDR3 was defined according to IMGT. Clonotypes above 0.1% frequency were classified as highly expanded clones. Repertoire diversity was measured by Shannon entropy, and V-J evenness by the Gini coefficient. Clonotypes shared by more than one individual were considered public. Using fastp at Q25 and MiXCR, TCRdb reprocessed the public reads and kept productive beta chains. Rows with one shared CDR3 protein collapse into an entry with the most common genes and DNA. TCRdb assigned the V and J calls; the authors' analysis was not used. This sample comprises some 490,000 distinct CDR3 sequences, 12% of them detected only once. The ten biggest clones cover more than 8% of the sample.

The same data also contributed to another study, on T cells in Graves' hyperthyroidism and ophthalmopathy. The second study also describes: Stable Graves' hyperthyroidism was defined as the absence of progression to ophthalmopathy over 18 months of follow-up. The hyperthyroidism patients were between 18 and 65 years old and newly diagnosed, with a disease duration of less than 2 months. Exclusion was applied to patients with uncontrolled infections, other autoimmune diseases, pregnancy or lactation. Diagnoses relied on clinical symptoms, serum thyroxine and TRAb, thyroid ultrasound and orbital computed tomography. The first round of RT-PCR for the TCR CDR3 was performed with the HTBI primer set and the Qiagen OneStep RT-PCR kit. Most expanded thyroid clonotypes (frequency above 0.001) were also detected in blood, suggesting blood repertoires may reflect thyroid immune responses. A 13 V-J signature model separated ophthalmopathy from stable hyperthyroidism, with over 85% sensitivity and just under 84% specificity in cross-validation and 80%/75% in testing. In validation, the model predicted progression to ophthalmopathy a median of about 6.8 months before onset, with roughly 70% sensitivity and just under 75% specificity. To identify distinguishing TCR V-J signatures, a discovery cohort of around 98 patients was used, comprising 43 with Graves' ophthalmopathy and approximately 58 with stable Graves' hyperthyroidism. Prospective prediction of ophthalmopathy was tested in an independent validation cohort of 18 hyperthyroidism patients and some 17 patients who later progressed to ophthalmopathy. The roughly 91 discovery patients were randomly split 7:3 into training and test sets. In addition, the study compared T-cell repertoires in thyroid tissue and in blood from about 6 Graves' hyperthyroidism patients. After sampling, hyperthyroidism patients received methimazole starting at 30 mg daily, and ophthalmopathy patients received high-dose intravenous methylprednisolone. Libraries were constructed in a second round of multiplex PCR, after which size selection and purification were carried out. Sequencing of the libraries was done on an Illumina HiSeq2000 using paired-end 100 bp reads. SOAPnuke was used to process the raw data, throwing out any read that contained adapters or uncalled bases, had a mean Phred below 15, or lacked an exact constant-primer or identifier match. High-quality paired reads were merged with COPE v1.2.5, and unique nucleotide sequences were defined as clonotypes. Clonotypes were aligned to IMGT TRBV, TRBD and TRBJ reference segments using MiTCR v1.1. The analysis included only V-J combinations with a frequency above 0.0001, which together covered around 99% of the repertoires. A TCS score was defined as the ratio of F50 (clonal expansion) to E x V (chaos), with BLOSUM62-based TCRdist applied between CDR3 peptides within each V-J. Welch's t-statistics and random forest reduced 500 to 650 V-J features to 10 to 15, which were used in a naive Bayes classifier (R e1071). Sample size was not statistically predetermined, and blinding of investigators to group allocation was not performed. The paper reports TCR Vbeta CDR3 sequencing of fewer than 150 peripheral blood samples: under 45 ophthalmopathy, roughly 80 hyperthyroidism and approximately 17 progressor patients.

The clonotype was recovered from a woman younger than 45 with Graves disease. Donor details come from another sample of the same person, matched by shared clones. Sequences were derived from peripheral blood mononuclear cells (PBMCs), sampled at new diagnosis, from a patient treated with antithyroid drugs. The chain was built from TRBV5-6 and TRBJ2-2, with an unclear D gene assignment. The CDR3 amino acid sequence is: CASSLAQSNTGELFF. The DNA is TGTGCCAGCAGCTTGGCCCAGTCGAACACCGGGGAGCTGTTTTTT.